This T cell receptor beta chain was sequenced for a study of CD8 T cells in Susac syndrome. Study-wide context: When blood was collected, patients with Susac syndrome were therapy-naive, were taking corticosteroids, or were receiving intravenous immunoglobulin alone.

Study-level findings and limits: Where Susac syndrome CD4+ T cell repertoires were concerned, no clonal expansion was evident.

Remarks on this clonotype: The antigen is not known. A read error may produce the germline difference seen at one junction end.

Patients with Susac syndrome showed fulfilment of recently defined diagnostic criteria for definite or probable disease. About 0.5 to 1 ug RNA was reverse transcribed with random hexamers. Across 54 Vbeta and 13 Jbeta, TCR beta CDR3 was amplified with immunoSEQ multiplex PCR. TCRdb called the immunoSEQ multiplex PCR reads again in MiXCR, with one record for every CDR3 protein. The table lists 170,000 or so distinct CDR3 sequences, roughly 94% of them singletons. Germline V gene lookup returns CDR1 MGHDK and CDR2 SYGVNS. The CDR3 is 13 amino acids. The sequenced material came from CD4+ T cells from PBMCs. The sequence came from a human donor with Susac syndrome. J is TRBJ1-1 and V is TRBV25-1; D not resolved. The CDR3 DNA is TGTGCCAGCCGTGACCCTGGAACCACTGAAGCTTTCTTT. This sequence encodes CASRDPGTTEAFF.